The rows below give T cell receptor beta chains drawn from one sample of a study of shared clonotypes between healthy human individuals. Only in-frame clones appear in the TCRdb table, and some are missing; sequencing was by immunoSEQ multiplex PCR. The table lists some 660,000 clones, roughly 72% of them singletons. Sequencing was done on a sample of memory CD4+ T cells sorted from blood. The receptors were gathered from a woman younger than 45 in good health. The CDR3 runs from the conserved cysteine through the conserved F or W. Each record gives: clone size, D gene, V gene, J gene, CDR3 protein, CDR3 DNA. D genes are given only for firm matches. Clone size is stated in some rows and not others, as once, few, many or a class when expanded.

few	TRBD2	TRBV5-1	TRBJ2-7	CASSPPTSPYEQYF	TGCGCCAGCAGCCCACCGACTAGCCCCTACGAGCAGTACTTC
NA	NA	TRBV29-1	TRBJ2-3	CSVEGGGAVDTQYF	TGCAGCGTTGAGGGAGGGGGAGCGGTAGATACGCAGTATTTT
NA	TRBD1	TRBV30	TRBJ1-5	CAWRASMTGNQPQHF	TGTGCCTGGAGGGCCAGCATGACAGGGAATCAGCCCCAGCATTTT
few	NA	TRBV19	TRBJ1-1	CASSMWEGSTEAFF	TGTGCCAGTAGTATGTGGGAAGGAAGCACTGAAGCTTTCTTT
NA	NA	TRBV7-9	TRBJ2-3	CASSPRRDTQYF	TGTGCCAGCAGTCCCCGACGAGATACGCAGTATTTT
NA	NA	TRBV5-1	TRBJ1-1	CASSPGANTEAFF	TGCGCCAGCAGCCCAGGGGCTAACACTGAAGCTTTCTTT
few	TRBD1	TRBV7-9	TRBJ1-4	CASGTGNNEKLFF	TGTGCCAGCGGGACAGGGAATAATGAAAAACTGTTTTTT
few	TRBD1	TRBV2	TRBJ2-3	CASSDPWDRDAYADTQYF	TGTGCCAGCAGTGATCCCTGGGACAGGGACGCATACGCAGATACGCAGTATTTT
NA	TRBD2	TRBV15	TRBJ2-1	CATSRRRGLSYNEQFF	TGTGCCACCAGCCGGAGACGGGGACTATCCTACAATGAGCAGTTCTTC
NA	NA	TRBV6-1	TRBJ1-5	CASSRQTIEDQPQHF	TGTGCCAGCAGTAGACAGACGATTGAGGATCAGCCCCAGCATTTT
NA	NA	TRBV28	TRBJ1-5	CASSFNPVASNQPQHF	TGTGCCAGCAGTTTTAATCCGGTAGCTAGCAATCAGCCCCAGCATTTT
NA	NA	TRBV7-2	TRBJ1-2	CASSLVGHNGMFDGYTF	TGTGCCAGCAGCTTAGTGGGGCATAACGGGATGTTCGATGGCTACACCTTC
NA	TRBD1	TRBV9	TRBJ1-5	CASSPGGGRGDNQPQHF	TGTGCCAGCAGCCCAGGGGGCGGGAGAGGTGACAATCAGCCCCAGCATTTT
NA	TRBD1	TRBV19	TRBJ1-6	CASRGQGRANSPLHF	TGTGCCAGTAGGGGACAGGGCCGGGCTAATTCACCCCTCCACTTT
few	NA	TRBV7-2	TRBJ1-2	CASSLLPQGGDGYTF	TGTGCCAGCAGCTTACTTCCACAGGGTGGGGATGGCTACACCTTC
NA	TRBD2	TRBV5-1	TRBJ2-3	CASSSGLAGVGTDTQYF	TGCGCCAGCAGCTCGGGACTAGCGGGAGTTGGCACAGATACGCAGTATTTT
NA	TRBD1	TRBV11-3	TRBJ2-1	CASSLGQGPYNEQFF	TGTGCCAGCAGCCTCGGACAGGGTCCGTACAATGAGCAGTTCTTC
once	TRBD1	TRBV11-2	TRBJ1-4	CASSAGQGNEKLFF	TGTGCCAGCAGCGCGGGACAGGGGAATGAAAAACTGTTTTTT
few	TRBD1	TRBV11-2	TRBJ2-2	CASSPRLGQGVLGELFF	TGTGCCAGCAGTCCAAGGTTGGGACAGGGAGTCTTGGGGGAGCTGTTTTTT
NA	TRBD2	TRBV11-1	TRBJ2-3	CASSSDRLAGLKDTQYF	TGTGCCAGCAGCTCCGACCGACTAGCGGGCCTAAAGGATACGCAGTATTTT
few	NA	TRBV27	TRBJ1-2	CASKPVEGYGYTF	TGTGCCAGCAAACCCGTGGAGGGCTATGGCTACACCTTC
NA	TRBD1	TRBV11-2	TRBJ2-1	CASSARTGTSNEQFF	TGTGCCAGCAGCGCCCGGACAGGGACGAGCAATGAGCAGTTCTTC
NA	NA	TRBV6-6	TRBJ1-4	CASGAGNQLFF	TGTGCCAGCGGGGCGGGGAATCAACTGTTTTTT
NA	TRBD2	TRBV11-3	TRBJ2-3	CASSLGLADYTDTQYF	TGTGCCAGCAGCTTGGGCCTAGCGGACTACACAGATACGCAGTATTTT
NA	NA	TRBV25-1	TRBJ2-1	CASMDSRDLYNEQFF	TGTGCCAGCATGGACTCCCGGGACCTCTACAATGAGCAGTTCTTC
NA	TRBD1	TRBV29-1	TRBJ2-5	CSVRQGQETQYF	TGCAGCGTGCGACAGGGGCAAGAGACCCAGTACTTC
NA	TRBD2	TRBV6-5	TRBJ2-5	CASSVGLSQETQYF	TGTGCCAGCAGTGTGGGACTATCTCAAGAGACCCAGTACTTC
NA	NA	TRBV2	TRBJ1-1	CASSVLGMDTEAFF	TGTGCCAGCAGTGTTCTGGGTATGGACACTGAAGCTTTCTTT
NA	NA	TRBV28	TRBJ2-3	CASSLRPGGTDTQYF	TGTGCCAGCAGTTTACGACCAGGTGGCACAGATACGCAGTATTTT
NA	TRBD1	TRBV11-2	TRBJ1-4	CASSLDILTGTGDKLFF	TGTGCCAGCAGCTTAGATATTTTGACTGGGACAGGGGACAAACTGTTTTTT
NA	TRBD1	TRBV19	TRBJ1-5	CASQDRGPEPQHF	TGTGCCAGCCAAGACAGGGGGCCGGAGCCCCAGCATTTT
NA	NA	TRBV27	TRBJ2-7	CASSSRTYEQYF	TGTGCCAGCAGTTCCCGGACCTACGAGCAGTACTTC
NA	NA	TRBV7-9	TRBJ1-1	CASTLRTDSEAFF	TGTGCCAGCACCCTTAGGACAGATTCGGAAGCTTTCTTT
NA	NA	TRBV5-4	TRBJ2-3	CASSRGGSTDTQYF	TGTGCCAGCAGTCGGGGAGGTTCGACAGATACGCAGTATTTT
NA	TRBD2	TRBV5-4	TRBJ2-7	CASSTQAGGSEQYF	TGTGCCAGCAGCACCCAAGCGGGAGGGAGCGAGCAGTACTTC
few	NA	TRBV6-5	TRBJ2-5	CASGVASTQYF	TGTGCCAGCGGTGTAGCATCGACCCAGTACTTC
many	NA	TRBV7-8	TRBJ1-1	CASSQTDRANTEAFF	TGTGCCAGCAGCCAAACAGATAGGGCCAACACTGAAGCTTTCTTT
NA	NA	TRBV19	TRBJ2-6	CASRPQINRANVLTF	TGTGCCAGTAGACCTCAGATAAACAGGGCCAACGTCCTGACTTTC
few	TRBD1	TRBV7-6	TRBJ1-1	CASSASRQGTEAFF	TGTGCCAGCAGCGCATCACGACAGGGAACTGAAGCTTTCTTT
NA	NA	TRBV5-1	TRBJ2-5	CASSLGQDQETQYF	TGCGCCAGCAGCTTGGGACAGGATCAAGAGACCCAGTACTTC
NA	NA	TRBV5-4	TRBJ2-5	CASSLLSGVETQYF	TGTGCCAGCAGCTTGCTTTCGGGAGTCGAGACCCAGTACTTC
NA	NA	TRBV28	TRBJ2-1	CASSLATGTYNEQFF	TGTGCCAGCAGTTTAGCCACCGGGACTTACAATGAGCAGTTCTTC
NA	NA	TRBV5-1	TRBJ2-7	CASSLDSRRGYEQYF	TGCGCCAGCAGCTTGGATTCGCGGAGGGGGTACGAGCAGTACTTC
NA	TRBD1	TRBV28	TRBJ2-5	CASSSSGQGKEFQETQYF	TGTGCCAGCAGTTCGTCGGGACAGGGAAAGGAATTCCAAGAGACCCAGTACTTC
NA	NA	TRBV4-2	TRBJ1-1	CASSQNVGLQNTEAFF	TGTGCCAGCAGCCAAAACGTCGGGCTACAGAACACTGAAGCTTTCTTT